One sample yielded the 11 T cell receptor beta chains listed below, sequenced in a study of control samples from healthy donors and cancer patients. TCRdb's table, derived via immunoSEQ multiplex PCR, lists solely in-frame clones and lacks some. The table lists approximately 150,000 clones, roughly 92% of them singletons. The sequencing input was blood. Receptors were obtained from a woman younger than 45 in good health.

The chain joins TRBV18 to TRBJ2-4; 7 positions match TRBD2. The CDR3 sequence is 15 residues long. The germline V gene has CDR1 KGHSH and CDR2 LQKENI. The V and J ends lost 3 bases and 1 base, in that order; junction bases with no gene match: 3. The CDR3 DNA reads TGTGCCAGCTCACCGGGGAGGGTGGCCAAAAACATTCAGTACTTC. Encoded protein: CASSPGRVAKNIQYF.

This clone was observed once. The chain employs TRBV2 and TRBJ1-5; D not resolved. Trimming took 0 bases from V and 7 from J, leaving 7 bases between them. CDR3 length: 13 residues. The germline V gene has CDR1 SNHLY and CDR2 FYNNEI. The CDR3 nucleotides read TGTGCCAGCAGTGAAGCTCGCGGGCAGCCCCAGCATTTT. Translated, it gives CASSEARGQPQHF.

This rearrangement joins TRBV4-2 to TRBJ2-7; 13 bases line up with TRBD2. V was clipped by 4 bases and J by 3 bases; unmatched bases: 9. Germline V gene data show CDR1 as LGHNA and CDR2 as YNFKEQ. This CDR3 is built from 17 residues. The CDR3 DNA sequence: TGTGCCAGCAGCCGGGGGACCGGGACTAGCGGGAACTACGAGCAGTACTTC. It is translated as CASSRGTGTSGNYEQYF.

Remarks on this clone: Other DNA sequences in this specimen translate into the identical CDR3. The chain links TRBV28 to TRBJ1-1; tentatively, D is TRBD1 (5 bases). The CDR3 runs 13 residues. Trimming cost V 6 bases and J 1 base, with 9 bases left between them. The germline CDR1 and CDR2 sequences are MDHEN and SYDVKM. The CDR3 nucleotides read TGTGCCAGCAGACCCACAGGGAACACTGAAGCTTTCTTT. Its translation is CASRPTGNTEAFF.

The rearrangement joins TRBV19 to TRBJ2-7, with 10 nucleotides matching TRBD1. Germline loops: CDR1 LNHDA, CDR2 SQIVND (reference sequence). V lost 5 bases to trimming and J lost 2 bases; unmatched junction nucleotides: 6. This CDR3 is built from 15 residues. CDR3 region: CASSPPGTGAYEQYF. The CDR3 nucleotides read TGTGCCAGTAGTCCACCCGGGACAGGGGCCTACGAGCAGTACTTC.

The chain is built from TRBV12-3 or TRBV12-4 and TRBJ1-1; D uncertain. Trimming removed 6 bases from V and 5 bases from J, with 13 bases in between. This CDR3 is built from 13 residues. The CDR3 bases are TGTGCCAGCAGCGACCTCCCGGTAACTGAAGCTTTCTTT. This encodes CASSDLPVTEAFF.

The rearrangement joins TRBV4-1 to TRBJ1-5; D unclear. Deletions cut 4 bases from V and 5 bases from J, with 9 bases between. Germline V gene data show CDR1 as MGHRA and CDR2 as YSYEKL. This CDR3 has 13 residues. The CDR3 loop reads CASSPVDDQPQHF. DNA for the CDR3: TGCGCCAGCAGCCCCGTTGACGATCAGCCCCAGCATTTT.

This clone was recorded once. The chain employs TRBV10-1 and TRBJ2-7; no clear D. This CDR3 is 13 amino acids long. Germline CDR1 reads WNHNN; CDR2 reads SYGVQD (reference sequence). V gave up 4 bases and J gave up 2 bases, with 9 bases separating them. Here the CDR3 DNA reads TGCGCCAGCAGTGGGAGCGCAACCTACGAGCAGTACTTC. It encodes CASSGSATYEQYF.

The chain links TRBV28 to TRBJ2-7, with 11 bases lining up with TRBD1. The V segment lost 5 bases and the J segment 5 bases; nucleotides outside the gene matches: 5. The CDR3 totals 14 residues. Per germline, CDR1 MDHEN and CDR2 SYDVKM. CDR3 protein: CASSPDRGPHEQYF. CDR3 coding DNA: TGTGCCAGCAGTCCGGACAGGGGGCCCCACGAGCAGTACTTC.

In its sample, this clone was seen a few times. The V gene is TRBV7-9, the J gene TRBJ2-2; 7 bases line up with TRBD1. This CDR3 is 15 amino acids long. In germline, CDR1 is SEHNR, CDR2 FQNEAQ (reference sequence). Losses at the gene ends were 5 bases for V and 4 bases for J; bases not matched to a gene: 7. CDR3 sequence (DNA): TGTGCCAGCAGCCGCCTTCCAGGGGGCACCGGGGAGCTGTTTTTT. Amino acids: CASSRLPGGTGELFF.

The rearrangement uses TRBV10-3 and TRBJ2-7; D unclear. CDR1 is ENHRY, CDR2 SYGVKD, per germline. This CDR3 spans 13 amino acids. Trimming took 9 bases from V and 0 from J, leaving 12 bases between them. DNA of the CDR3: TGTGCCATTAGGACGGCTAGCTCCTACGAGCAGTACTTC. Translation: CAIRTASSYEQYF.